This record concerns one T cell receptor beta chain sequence. Construction of the TCR beta libraries employed iRepertoire HTBI primers in conjunction with Arm-PCR of CDR3 regions. In TCRdb, the multiplex PCR reads were re-called with MiXCR into one record per CDR3 protein. The sample has more than 400,000 distinct CDR3 sequences; about 17% are singletons. The CDR3 sequence is 17 residues long. Trimming at V came to 2 bases and at J to 3 bases, leaving 7 bases not matched to a gene. This sample is drawn from a study of regulatory T cells in long-lasting Graves disease. Stated time point: newly diagnosed GD, antithyroid drugs for less than 3 months. Extracted RNA from PBMCs served as the source of the TCR library. These data are also associated with another study on T cells in Graves' hyperthyroidism and ophthalmopathy.

This clonotype was sampled from a man aged 35 to 55 with Graves disease. J is TRBJ2-3 and V is TRBV12-3 or TRBV12-4; TRBD2 aligns across 11 bases. The material was peripheral blood mononuclear cells (PBMCs), obtained at new diagnosis, from a patient treated with antithyroid drugs. The DNA of the CDR3 is TGTGCCAGCAGTTTATTCACCCCTAGCGGGAGGACAGATACGCAGTATTTT. Amino acid sequence: CASSLFTPSGRTDTQYF.